This entry features one TCR beta chain sequence. These data belong to a study of cytomegalovirus exposure and HLA in healthy donors. The CDR3 runs 18 residues. The germline CDR1 and CDR2 sequences are SGHRS and YFSETQ. V shed 0 bases, J shed 1 base, and the junction held 5 bases outside the gene matches. The PCR contained 60 Vbeta and 13 Jbeta primers. TCRdb keeps only in-frame clones here, not all; method: immunoSEQ multiplex PCR. Seen here are hundreds of thousands of clones, 70% to 80% observed once, and the top ten hold roughly 2.5%. The specimen was PBMCs. The TCR was taken from a woman aged 60-70 years in good health and CMV-seropositive. This sequence joins TRBV5-1 and TRBJ2-6; 9 bases align to TRBD1. In nucleotides, the CDR3 is TGCGCCAGCAGCTTGGTACAGGGGGCGCGATCTGGGGCCAACGTCCTGACTTTC. It encodes CASSLVQGARSGANVLTF.